Shown below are 5 T cell receptor beta chains from a single sample sequenced in a study of cytomegalovirus exposure and HLA in healthy donors. A multiplex PCR was run with 60 Vbeta primers and 13 Jbeta primers. Clones were sequenced by immunoSEQ multiplex PCR, and TCRdb holds only the in-frame ones, with some missing. The data contain 150,000 to 200,000 clones, roughly 70% of them singletons. The specimen was PBMCs. The receptors were gathered from a girl between 5 and 17 years old in good health and CMV-seronegative.

The chain links TRBV27 to TRBJ1-1; 7 bases align to TRBD1. Germline loops: CDR1 MNHEY, CDR2 SMNVEV (reference sequence). The CDR3 covers 16 residues. Losses at the gene ends were 6 bases for V and 1 base for J; bases not matched to a gene: 11. The CDR3 nucleotides are TGTGCCAGCAGCTTGGGGCCGACAGGGTGGAACACTGAAGCTTTCTTT. The encoded protein is CASSLGPTGWNTEAFF.

The V and J genes are TRBV6-5 and TRBJ1-1; D unclear. The CDR3 contains 14 residues. Germline assignment: CDR1 MNHEY and CDR2 SVGAGI. V lost 0 bases to trimming and J lost 0 bases, with 5 bases between them. CDR3 sequence: CASSYSRVNTEAFF. The CDR3 DNA sequence: TGTGCCAGCAGTTACTCCCGGGTGAACACTGAAGCTTTCTTT.

The rearrangement uses TRBV29-1 and TRBJ2-2; D is uncertain. Germline loops: CDR1 SQVTM, CDR2 ANQGSEA. The CDR3 is made up of 12 amino acids. Trimming left V 2 bases short and J 4 bases short, with 5 bases between. CDR3 sequence (DNA): TGCAGCGTTGAACGGTTCACCGGGGAGCTGTTTTTT. Translated: CSVERFTGELFF.

The gene calls are TRBV9 and TRBJ2-1; 7 nucleotides agree with TRBD2. The CDR3 is 15 residues long. V trimming: 0 bases; J trimming: 9 bases; junction bases outside the gene matches: 9. Germline V gene lookup returns CDR1 SGDLS and CDR2 YYNGEE. The CDR3 DNA reads TGTGCCAGCAGCGTAGGGCCCCAAGCGGGGCCTGAGCAGTTCTTC. It encodes CASSVGPQAGPEQFF.

This chain links TRBV7-6 with TRBJ2-1; 9 bases map to TRBD2. Germline V gives CDR1 SGHVS, CDR2 FNYEAQ. The ends lost 4 bases at V and 10 bases at J; junction bases unmatched: 2. CDR3 length: 12 amino acids. The CDR3 DNA reads as TGTGCCAGCAGCTATGGGACTAGCGAGCAGTTCTTC. Residues: CASSYGTSEQFF.